Detailed here is one TCR beta chain. As yet, its antigen is unknown. Vbeta (60) and Jbeta (13) primers were used in the PCR. Assay: immunoSEQ multiplex PCR; the TCRdb copy retains only in-frame clones and omits some. The top ten hold about 3.6% of the sample, which has approximately 100,000 clones, 85% seen once. The source of the sample is a study of cytomegalovirus exposure and HLA in healthy donors. Germline CDR1 and CDR2: SGHTA and FQGTGA. V was shortened by 5 bases and J by 5 bases, with 18 bases between the two germline ends. The length of the CDR3 is 15 residues. Study-wide results and caveats: In a later analysis, a genetic analysis reported fewer productive-TCR N-insertions in an Asian-associated ancestry cluster than the cohort average.

Sequenced material: PBMCs. The clonotype was recovered from a man aged 25 to 40 in good health and CMV-seronegative. V usage is TRBV7-3 and J usage is TRBJ2-5, with a weak D call TRBD1 (7 bases). CDR3 coding DNA: TGTGCCAGCAGCGCAATCTCGACAGGGAGGGAGACCCAGTACTTC. The encoded protein is CASSAISTGRETQYF.